A single sample is the source of the 25 T cell receptor beta chains below, sequenced in a study of blood T cell repertoires in COVID-19. Generated by immunoSEQ multiplex PCR, the TCRdb table keeps only in-frame clones and is missing some. The sample carries fewer than 250,000 clones, roughly 83% recorded once. Sequenced material: PBMCs or T cells enriched from blood (not recorded which). These receptors were taken from a woman in her fifties or sixties who had recovered from COVID-19.

The chain links TRBV10-3 to TRBJ1-2; a possible D gene is TRBD1 (5 bases). From germline, CDR1 is ENHRY and CDR2 SYGVKD. Deletions cut 2 bases from V and 3 bases from J, with 10 bases between. This CDR3 contains 14 residues. The CDR3 protein is CAISELGTYYGYTF. The CDR3 DNA sequence: TGTGCCATCAGTGAGCTGGGGACTTACTATGGCTACACCTTC.

The chain uses TRBV7-9 and TRBJ2-7; perhaps TRBD2 as D (5 bases). The CDR3 runs 11 residues. V was clipped by 6 bases and J by 4 bases, with 7 bases between them. Germline CDR1 reads SEHNR; CDR2 reads FQNEAQ (reference sequence). The CDR3 spells CASSTSYEQYF. DNA for the CDR3: TGTGCCAGCAGTACTAGTTACGAGCAGTACTTC.

This chain joins TRBV18 and TRBJ1-2; the D is unclear. Germline assignment: CDR1 KGHSH and CDR2 LQKENI. Trimming took 3 bases from V and 8 from J, leaving 22 bases between them. CDR3 size: 16 residues. The CDR3 reads CASSPTSGEISSGYTF. In DNA, the CDR3 is TGTGCCAGCTCACCCACCTCCGGAGAGATCTCCTCCGGCTACACCTTC.

The chain employs TRBV11-2 and TRBJ2-2, with 12 bases identical to TRBD2. The V segment lost 8 bases and the J segment 8 bases; nucleotides outside the gene matches: 9. The CDR3 totals 15 residues. Germline CDR1 and CDR2: SGHAT and FQNNGV. As DNA, the CDR3 is TGTGCCAGCGGCATGACTAGCGGGAGAGGTGGGGAGCTGTTTTTT. Translation: CASGMTSGRGGELFF.

This clone has more than one count but fewer than ten. The chain carries TRBV7-8 and TRBJ1-5, with D unclear. Germline loops: CDR1 SGHVS, CDR2 FQNEAQ. This CDR3 has 17 amino acids. V lost 1 base to trimming and J lost 3 bases, with 16 bases between them. For the CDR3, the DNA is TGTGCCAGCAGCTTAGTGCCTTGGCCGCAACCCAATCAGCCCCAGCATTTT. This encodes CASSLVPWPQPNQPQHF. The whole variable domain, remainder taken from reference TRBV7-8 and TRBJ1-5, is GAGVSQSPRYKVAKRGQDVALRCDPISGHVSLFWYQQALGQGPEFLTYFQNEAQLDKSGLPSDRFFAERPEGSVSTLKIQRTQQEDSAVYLCASSLVPWPQPNQPQHFGDGTRLSIL.

This sequence joins TRBV13 and TRBJ2-7; no firm D call. Germline V gene data show CDR1 as PRHDT and CDR2 as FYEKMQ (reference sequence). This CDR3 is built from 12 residues. Between the trimmed V and J ends, which lost 6 bases and 6 bases, there was a span of 12 bases. CDR3 amino acids: CASSWSSTEQYF. CDR3 in DNA: TGTGCCAGCAGTTGGTCGTCTACCGAGCAGTACTTC. Based on the CDR3 plus reference TRBV13 and TRBJ2-7, the full variable domain is AAGVIQSPRHLIKEKRETATLKCYPIPRHDTVYWYQQGPGQDPQFLISFYEKMQSDKGSIPDRFSAQQFSDYHSELNMSSLELGDSALYFCASSWSSTEQYFGPGTRLTVT.

The V gene is TRBV7-8, the J gene TRBJ1-5; TRBD1 might be the D (6 bases). This CDR3 has 15 amino acids. CDR1 SGHVS and CDR2 FQNEAQ come from the germline V gene. V lost 1 base to trimming and J lost 4 bases, with 11 bases between them. The DNA of the CDR3 is TGTGCCAGCAGCTTAGTTCGGACAGCGAATCAGCCCCAGCATTTT. It translates to CASSLVRTANQPQHF.

Only one count was recorded for this clone. V and J are TRBV4-3 and TRBJ2-6; the D is unclear. The CDR3 runs 16 residues. Trimming left V 1 base short and J 0 bases short, with 7 bases between. Germline V lookup: CDR1 LGHNA, CDR2 YSLEER. Here the CDR3 reads CASSQVLLSGANVLTF. The CDR3 nucleotides read TGCGCCAGCAGCCAAGTGTTACTCTCTGGGGCCAACGTCCTGACTTTC.

In nucleotides, the CDR3 is TGTGCCAGCTCACCTGGTCCGGGGGTCATCACTGAAGCTTTCTTT. Translation gives CASSPGPGVITEAFF. The chain employs TRBV18 and TRBJ1-1; weak D call: TRBD1 (5 bases). Germline CDR1 reads KGHSH; CDR2 reads LQKENI. This CDR3 has 15 amino acids. Trimming removed 3 bases from V and 4 bases from J, with 15 bases in between.

The chain is built from TRBV27 and TRBJ1-4; D ambiguous. This CDR3 comprises 20 residues. CDR1 is MNHEY and CDR2 is SMNVEV in the germline V gene (reference sequence). Trimming removed 2 bases at V and 6 bases at J, with 28 bases between. The CDR3 nucleotides read TGTGCCAGCAGTTTAACCCCCCCCTATCGGGGAGGTTTGCCTGATGAAAAACTGTTTTTT. It is translated as CASSLTPPYRGGLPDEKLFF.

This rearrangement joins TRBV5-6 to TRBJ1-6; 7 bases align to TRBD1. CDR3 size: 15 residues. The germline V gene has CDR1 SGHDT and CDR2 YYEEEE. V lost 6 bases, J lost 6 bases, and 9 bases stayed unmatched. In DNA form, the CDR3 reads TGTGCCAGCAACCCACAGGGGCGGTTTAATTCACCCCTCCACTTT. Translation gives CASNPQGRFNSPLHF.

The rearrangement joins TRBV2 to TRBJ2-1; D ambiguous. CDR1 SNHLY and CDR2 FYNNEI come from the germline V gene. The germline V and J ends were trimmed by 4 bases and 6 bases, with 7 bases remaining between them. The CDR3 contains 12 residues. The DNA of the CDR3 is TGTGCCAGCAGTGGCTCGGGCAATGAGCAGTTCTTC. This encodes CASSGSGNEQFF.

V and J are TRBV7-2 and TRBJ2-3, with 9 bases identical to TRBD2. The V gene's germline CDR1 is SGHTA and CDR2 FQGNSA. Trimming took 5 bases from V and 3 from J; bases not matched to a gene: 9. CDR3 length: 16 amino acids. The CDR3 here is CASSITISGRTDTQYF. CDR3 nucleotide sequence: TGTGCCAGCAGCATAACAATTAGCGGGAGAACAGATACGCAGTATTTT. The full variable domain, rest sourced from reference TRBV7-2 and TRBJ2-3, is GAGVSQSPSNKVTEKGKDVELRCDPISGHTALYWYRQSLGQGLEFLIYFQGNSAPDKSGLPSDRFSAERTGGSVSTLTIQRTQQEDSAVYLCASSITISGRTDTQYFGPGTRLTVL.

The genes are TRBV18 and TRBJ1-2; TRBD1 is a possible D gene (5 bases). Trimming took 0 bases from V and 8 from J, leaving 10 bases between them. CDR3 length equals 13 residues. CDR1 and CDR2 (germline): KGHSH, LQKENI. The CDR3 region has the DNA TGTGCCAGCTCACCACCGGGGCAAAACGGCTACACCTTC. Translating it yields CASSPPGQNGYTF.

The J gene is TRBJ1-5, the V gene TRBV10-1; weak D call: TRBD1 (5 bases). Trimming took 4 bases from V and 7 from J, leaving 17 bases between them. The CDR3 length is 15 residues. CDR1 is WNHNN and CDR2 is SYGVQD in the germline V gene (reference sequence). CDR3 bases: TGCGCCAGCAGTGGCCAGGACCGGGGGGGGCAGCCCCAGCATTTT. It is translated as CASSGQDRGGQPQHF.

The gene calls are TRBV5-6 and TRBJ1-1; D gene uncertain. Germline CDR1 reads SGHDT; CDR2 reads YYEEEE. V gave up 0 bases and J gave up 4 bases, with 16 bases separating them. The CDR3 runs 16 residues. Here the CDR3 DNA reads TGTGCCAGCAGCTTGGGAATCGGGGAGTTGAGCACTGAAGCTTTCTTT. The encoded protein is CASSLGIGELSTEAFF.

The chain carries TRBV6-2 or TRBV6-3 and TRBJ2-1; a possible D gene is TRBD2 (8 bases). This CDR3 region has 15 residues. Per the germline V gene, CDR1 is MNHEY and CDR2 is SVGEGT. The V end lost 6 bases, the J end lost 7 bases, and 19 bases lay between the germline ends. The CDR3 DNA is TGTGCCAGCAGCCCAGGACTAGCCAGGGGGAATGAGCAGTTCTTC. Its translation: CASSPGLARGNEQFF.

The gene calls are TRBV29-1 and TRBJ1-1, with D hard to call. Germline assignment: CDR1 SQVTM and CDR2 ANQGSEA. The ends were cut back, 7 bases at V and 4 bases at J, with 13 bases in the middle. CDR3 length: 12 residues. CDR3 bases: TGCAGCGCCAATGAGGTCCGCACTGAAGCTTTCTTT. Protein sequence: CSANEVRTEAFF.

This clone was seen a few times. V and J are TRBV5-1 and TRBJ1-1; 7 bases line up with TRBD1. V shed 4 bases and J 10 bases; nucleotides not matched to a gene: 7. Germline-derived CDR1 and CDR2 are SGHRS and YFSETQ. The CDR3 consists of 12 residues. Written as DNA, the CDR3 is TGCGCCAGCAGCAATCTGACAGGGCTAGCTTTCTTT. Protein: CASSNLTGLAFF.

The chain uses TRBV19 and TRBJ2-7; the match to TRBD1 covers 10 bases. The CDR3 is 15 residues long. V shed 5 bases, J shed 4 bases, and the junction held 8 bases outside the gene matches. The germline V gene encodes CDR1 LNHDA and CDR2 SQIVND (reference sequence). Here the CDR3 reads CASSGPGQGKYEQYF. In DNA, the CDR3 is TGTGCCAGTAGTGGACCGGGACAGGGGAAATACGAGCAGTACTTC.

This clone was recorded a few times. The V call is TRBV4-1, the J call TRBJ2-1, with 10 bases lining up with TRBD2. The CDR3 has 15 amino acids. The V gene's germline CDR1 is MGHRA and CDR2 YSYEKL. Trimming removed 1 base from V and 13 bases from J; junction bases left unmatched: 10. This chain's CDR3 is CASSQVGLAGERQFF. The CDR3 DNA follows: TGCGCCAGCAGCCAAGTCGGGCTAGCGGGAGAGCGACAGTTCTTC.

The chain couples TRBV5-4 to TRBJ2-3, with 12 bases matching TRBD2. The length of the CDR3 is 15 residues. With 5 bases clipped from V and 5 bases from J, the junction kept 6 bases outside the gene matches. The germline gives CDR1 SGHNT, CDR2 YYREEE (reference sequence). DNA of the CDR3: TGTGCCAGCAGACCGACTAGCGGGGGTGTAGATACGCAGTATTTT. As protein: CASRPTSGGVDTQYF. Drawing the rest from reference TRBV5-4 and TRBJ2-3, the complete variable domain is ETGVTQSPTHLIKTRGQQVTLRCSSQSGHNTVSWYQQALGQGPQFIFQYYREEENGRGNFPPRFSGLQFPNYSSELNVNALELDDSALYLCASRPTSGGVDTQYFGPGTRLTVL.

CDR3 sequence (DNA): TGTGCCAGCAGTTCGGCCCTCATACTGCCGGGACAGGGGCTCCACAATGAGCAGTTCTTC. This encodes CASSSALILPGQGLHNEQFF. This chain connects TRBV27 to TRBJ2-1, with 10 bases lining up with TRBD1. There are 20 residues in the CDR3. V trimming: 4 bases; J trimming: 5 bases; junction bases outside the gene matches: 20. Per the germline V gene, CDR1 is MNHEY and CDR2 is SMNVEV (reference sequence).

This clone has a single count. The V call is TRBV11-2, the J call TRBJ1-3; 10 nucleotides line up with TRBD1. The germline CDR1 and CDR2 sequences are SGHAT and FQNNGV. The CDR3 is 16 residues long. Germline trimming cut 5 bases from V and 1 base from J; bases unmatched to any gene: 5. The CDR3 coding sequence is TGTGCCAGCAGCCAAGACAGGGGGCTTTCTGGAAACACCATATATTTT. It codes for CASSQDRGLSGNTIYF.

The chain uses TRBV7-2 and TRBJ2-5; no firm D call. Germline V CDR1 and CDR2: SGHTA, FQGNSA. CDR3 length equals 15 residues. V was cut by 2 bases and J by 4 bases, with 14 bases left in between. The DNA of the CDR3 is TGTGCCAGCAGCTTACGGTCCCTGGTCGGAGAGACCCAGTACTTC. Translated, it gives CASSLRSLVGETQYF.